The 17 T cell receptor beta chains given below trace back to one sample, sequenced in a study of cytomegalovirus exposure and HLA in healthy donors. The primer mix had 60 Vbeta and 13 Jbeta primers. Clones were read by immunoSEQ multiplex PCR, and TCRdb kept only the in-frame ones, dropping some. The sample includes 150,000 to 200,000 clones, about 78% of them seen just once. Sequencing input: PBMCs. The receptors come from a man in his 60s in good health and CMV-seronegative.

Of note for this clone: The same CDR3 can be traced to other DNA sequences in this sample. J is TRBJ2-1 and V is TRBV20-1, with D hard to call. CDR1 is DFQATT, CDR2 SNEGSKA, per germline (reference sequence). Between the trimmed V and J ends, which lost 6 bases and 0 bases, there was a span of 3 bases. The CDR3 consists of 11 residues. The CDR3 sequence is CSARSYNEQFF. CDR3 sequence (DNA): TGCAGTGCGCGCTCCTACAATGAGCAGTTCTTC.

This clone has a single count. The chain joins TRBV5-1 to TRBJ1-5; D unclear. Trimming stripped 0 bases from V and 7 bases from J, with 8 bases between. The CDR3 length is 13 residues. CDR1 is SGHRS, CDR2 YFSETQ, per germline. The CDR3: CASSLGAGQPQHF. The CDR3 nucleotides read TGCGCCAGCAGCTTGGGTGCGGGACAGCCCCAGCATTTT.

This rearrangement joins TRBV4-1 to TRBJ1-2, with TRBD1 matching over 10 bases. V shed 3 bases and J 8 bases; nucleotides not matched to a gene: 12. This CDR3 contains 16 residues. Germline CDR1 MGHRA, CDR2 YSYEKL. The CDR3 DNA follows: TGCGCCAGCAGCCACAACCTACAGGGACAGGGGCAAGGCTACACCTTC. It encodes CASSHNLQGQGQGYTF.

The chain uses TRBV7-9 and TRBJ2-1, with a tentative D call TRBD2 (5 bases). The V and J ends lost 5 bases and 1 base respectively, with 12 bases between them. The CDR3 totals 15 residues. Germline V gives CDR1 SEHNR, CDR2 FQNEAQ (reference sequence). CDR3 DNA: TGTGCCAGCAGCCCCCCCCGGGATTCCTACAATGAGCAGTTCTTC. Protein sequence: CASSPPRDSYNEQFF.

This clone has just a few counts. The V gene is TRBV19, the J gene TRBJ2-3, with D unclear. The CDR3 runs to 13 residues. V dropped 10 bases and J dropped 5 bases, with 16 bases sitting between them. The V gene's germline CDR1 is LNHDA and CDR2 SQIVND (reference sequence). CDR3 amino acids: CAIIAVNGDTQYF. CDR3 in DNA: TGTGCCATAATAGCTGTGAATGGAGATACGCAGTATTTT.

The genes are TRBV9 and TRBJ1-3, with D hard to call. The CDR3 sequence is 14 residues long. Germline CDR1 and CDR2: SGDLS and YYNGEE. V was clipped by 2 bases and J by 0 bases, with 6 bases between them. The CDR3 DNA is TGTGCCAGCAGCGTCCAGTCCTCTGGAAACACCATATATTTT. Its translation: CASSVQSSGNTIYF. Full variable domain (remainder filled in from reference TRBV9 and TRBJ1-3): DSGVTQTPKHLITATGQRVTLRCSPRSGDLSVYWYQQSLDQGLQFLIQYYNGEERAKGNILERFSAQQFPDLHSELNLSSLELGDSALYFCASSVQSSGNTIYFGEGSWLTVV.

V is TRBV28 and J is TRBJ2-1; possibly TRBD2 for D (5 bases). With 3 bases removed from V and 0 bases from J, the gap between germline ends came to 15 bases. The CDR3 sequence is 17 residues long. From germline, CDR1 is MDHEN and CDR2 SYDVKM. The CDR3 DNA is TGTGCCAGCAGTTTGGGGTTAGCGAGAAACTCCTACAATGAGCAGTTCTTC. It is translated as CASSLGLARNSYNEQFF.

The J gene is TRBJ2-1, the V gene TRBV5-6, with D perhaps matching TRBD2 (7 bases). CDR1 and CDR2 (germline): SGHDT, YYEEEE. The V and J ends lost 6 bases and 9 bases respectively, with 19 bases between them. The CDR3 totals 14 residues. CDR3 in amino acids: CASTRGAAGREQFF. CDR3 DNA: TGTGCCAGCACCCGGGGGGCTGCGGGGCGTGAGCAGTTCTTC.

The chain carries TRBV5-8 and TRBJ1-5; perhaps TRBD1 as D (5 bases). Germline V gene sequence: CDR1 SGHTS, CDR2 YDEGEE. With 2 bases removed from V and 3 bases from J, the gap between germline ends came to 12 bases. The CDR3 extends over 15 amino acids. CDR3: CASSLIPRDNQPQHF. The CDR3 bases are TGTGCCAGCAGCTTAATCCCCAGGGACAATCAGCCCCAGCATTTT.

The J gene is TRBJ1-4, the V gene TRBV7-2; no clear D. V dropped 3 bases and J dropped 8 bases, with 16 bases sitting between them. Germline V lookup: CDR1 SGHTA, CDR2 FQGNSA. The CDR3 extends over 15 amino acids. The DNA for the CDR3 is TGTGCCAGCAGCTTCGGAGGATCCTCTATGGAAAAACTGTTTTTT. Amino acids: CASSFGGSSMEKLFF. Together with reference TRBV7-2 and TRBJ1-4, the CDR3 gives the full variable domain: GAGVSQSPSNKVTEKGKDVELRCDPISGHTALYWYRQSLGQGLEFLIYFQGNSAPDKSGLPSDRFSAERTGGSVSTLTIQRTQQEDSAVYLCASSFGGSSMEKLFFGSGTQLSVL.

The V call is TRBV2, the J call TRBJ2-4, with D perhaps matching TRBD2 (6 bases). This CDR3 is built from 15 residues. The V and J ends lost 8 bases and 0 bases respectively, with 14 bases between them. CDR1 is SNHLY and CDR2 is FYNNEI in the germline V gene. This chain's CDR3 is CASSAGSGAKNIQYF. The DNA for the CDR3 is TGTGCCAGCTCGGCGGGATCGGGAGCCAAAAACATTCAGTACTTC.

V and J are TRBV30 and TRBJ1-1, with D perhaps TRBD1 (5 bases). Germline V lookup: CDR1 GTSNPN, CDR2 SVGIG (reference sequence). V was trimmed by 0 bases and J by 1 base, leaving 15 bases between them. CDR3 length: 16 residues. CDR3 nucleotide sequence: TGTGCCTGGAGTGTACCCAGGGTCGGACGGAACACTGAAGCTTTCTTT. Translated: CAWSVPRVGRNTEAFF. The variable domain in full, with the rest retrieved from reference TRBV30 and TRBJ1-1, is SQTIHQWPATLVQPVGSPLSLECTVEGTSNPNLYWYRQAAGRGLQLLFYSVGIGQISSEVPQNLSASRPQDRQFILSSKKLLLSDSGFYLCAWSVPRVGRNTEAFFGQGTRLTVV.

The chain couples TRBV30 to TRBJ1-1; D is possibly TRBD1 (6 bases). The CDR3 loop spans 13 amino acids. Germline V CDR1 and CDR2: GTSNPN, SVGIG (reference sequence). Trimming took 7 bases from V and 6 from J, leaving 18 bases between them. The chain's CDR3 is CASEGGQHAEAFF. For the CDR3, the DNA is TGTGCCTCGGAGGGGGGGCAGCACGCTGAAGCTTTCTTT.

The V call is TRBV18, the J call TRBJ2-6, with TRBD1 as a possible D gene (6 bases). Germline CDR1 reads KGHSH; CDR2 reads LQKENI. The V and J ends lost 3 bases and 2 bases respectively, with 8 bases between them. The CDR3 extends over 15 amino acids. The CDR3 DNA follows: TGTGCCAGCTCACCCCCAGGGGCTGGGGCCAACGTCCTGACTTTC. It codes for CASSPPGAGANVLTF.

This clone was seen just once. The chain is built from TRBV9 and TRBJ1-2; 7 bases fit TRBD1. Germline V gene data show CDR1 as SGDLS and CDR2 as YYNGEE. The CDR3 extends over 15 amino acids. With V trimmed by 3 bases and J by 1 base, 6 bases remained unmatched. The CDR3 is CASSAQTGINYGYTF. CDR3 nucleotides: TGTGCCAGCAGCGCCCAGACAGGGATTAACTATGGCTACACCTTC.

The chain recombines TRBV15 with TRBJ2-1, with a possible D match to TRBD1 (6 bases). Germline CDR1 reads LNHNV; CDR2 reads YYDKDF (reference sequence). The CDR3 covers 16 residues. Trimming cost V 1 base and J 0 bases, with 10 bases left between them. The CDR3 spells CATSRGRTVSYNEQFF. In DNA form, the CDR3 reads TGTGCCACCAGCAGAGGAAGGACAGTCTCCTACAATGAGCAGTTCTTC.

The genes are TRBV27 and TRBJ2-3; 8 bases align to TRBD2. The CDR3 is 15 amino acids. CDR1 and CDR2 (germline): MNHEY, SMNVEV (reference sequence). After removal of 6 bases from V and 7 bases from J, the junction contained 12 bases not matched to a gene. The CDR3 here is CASRSSGTSANTQYF. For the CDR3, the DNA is TGTGCCAGCAGATCATCCGGGACTAGTGCGAATACGCAGTATTTT.